Presented here are 16 T cell receptor beta chains from one specimen sequenced in a study of human T cells and chemical hapten exposure. As for time point: pre-sensitization, week 0. Indicated treatment: therapeutic diphenylcyclopropenone sensitization with weekly scalp DPC. TCRdb re-called the RACE reads with MiXCR, one entry per CDR3 protein. The data hold roughly 100,000 distinct CDR3 sequences, with roughly 12% observed a single time. The input for sequencing was whole blood, taken in connection with sensitization to the hapten diphenylcyclopropenone (DPC). These receptors all come from a woman aged 45-65 years with alopecia areata. Some clones in this sample may be carry-over from other donors' samples.

This clonotype showed up many times. The chain recombines TRBV7-9 with TRBJ1-6; 8 nucleotides align to TRBD1. Losses at the gene ends were 5 bases for V and 10 bases for J; bases not matched to a gene: 7. CDR1 and CDR2 (germline): SEHNR, FQNEAQ (reference sequence). This CDR3 is 14 amino acids long. The CDR3 loop reads CASSPDRGSSPLHF. DNA of the CDR3: TGTGCCAGCAGCCCTGACAGGGGAAGCTCACCCCTCCACTTT.

This clonotype was counted many times. The chain is built from TRBV4-2 and TRBJ2-5, with D possibly TRBD2 on 5 matching bases. The V gene's germline CDR1 is LGHNA and CDR2 YNFKEQ. The length of the CDR3 is 15 residues. Trimming took off 4 bases at V and 3 bases at J, with 15 bases between the two ends. CDR3 sequence (DNA): TGTGCCAGCAGCCCCCTCGGGAAGGAGAAAGAGACCCAGTACTTC. Encoded protein: CASSPLGKEKETQYF.

This clonotype was seen a few times. The rearrangement links TRBV18 to TRBJ1-6; no definite D call. Per the germline V gene, CDR1 is KGHSH and CDR2 is LQKENI. V lost 1 base and J lost 7, with 14 bases in between. The CDR3 contains 16 residues. CDR3 loop: CASSPRIGTSNSPLHF. The CDR3 region has the DNA TGTGCCAGCTCACCACGGATCGGAACCTCAAATTCACCCCTCCACTTT.

As concerns this clonotype: A clone one base away is much larger, so this may be a read error. The chain has TRBV5-1 and TRBJ2-7; a possible D gene is TRBD1 (6 bases). There are 14 residues in the CDR3. Germline V gives CDR1 SGHRS, CDR2 YFSETQ. The CDR3 loop is CATRWGPSSYEQDF. In DNA, the CDR3 is TGCGCCACGCGTTGGGGGCCCAGCTCCTACGAGCAGGACTTC.

This rearrangement joins TRBV20-1 to TRBJ2-3; TRBD2 agrees at 12 bases. The CDR3 runs 16 residues. With 0 bases clipped from V and 10 bases from J, the junction kept 11 bases outside the gene matches. Germline V gene sequence: CDR1 DFQATT, CDR2 SNEGSKA (reference sequence). This CDR3 is CSARDTSSGGALAQYF. As DNA, the CDR3 is TGCAGTGCTAGAGATACATCTAGCGGGGGGGCTCTGGCGCAGTATTTT.

This clonotype was observed a few times. CDR3 DNA: TGTGCCAGCAGCCCACTTGCGGAGCCTGAAGCTTTCTTT. It translates to CASSPLAEPEAFF. The J gene is TRBJ1-1, the V gene TRBV7-9; D gene ambiguous. Trimming shortened V by 5 bases and J by 6 bases, and 13 bases separated the two germline ends. The CDR3 has 13 residues. Germline V gene lookup returns CDR1 SEHNR and CDR2 FQNEAQ (reference sequence).

This clonotype was found many times. J is TRBJ2-3 and V is TRBV2; D gene uncertain. CDR1 and CDR2 (germline): SNHLY, FYNNEI. V shed 5 bases and J shed 6 bases, with 15 bases lying between them. This CDR3 has 14 residues. The CDR3 coding sequence is TGTGCCAGCAGTCTACTCGCAGAGGTGGATACGCAGTATTTT. This gives the protein CASSLLAEVDTQYF.

This clonotype has a handful of counts. Just one base apart from a much larger clone, this may be a read error. This chain uses TRBV5-6 with TRBJ2-7; D remains unclear. Germline V gene sequence: CDR1 SGHDT, CDR2 YYEEEE. Trimming stripped 2 bases from V and 2 bases from J, with 5 bases between. CDR3 length equals 12 residues. The chain's CDR3 is CASSFTAYEQYF. The CDR3 nucleotides are TGTGCCAGCAGCTTTACGGCCTACGAGCAGTACTTC.

This clonotype was detected only a few times. This chain connects TRBV5-1 to TRBJ2-5; D not resolved. CDR1 SGHRS and CDR2 YFSETQ come from the germline V gene. The V gene lost 4 bases and the J gene lost 4 bases, with 20 bases spanning the gap. The CDR3 has 16 residues. CDR3 residues: CASSHGRLGPGETQYF. The CDR3 nucleotides are TGCGCCAGCAGCCACGGACGGCTTGGACCTGGAGAGACCCAGTACTTC. The full variable domain, in which reference TRBV5-1 and TRBJ2-5 provide the parts outside the CDR3, is KAGVTQTPRYLIKTRGQQVTLSCSPISGHRSVSWYQQTPGQGLQFLFEYFSETQRNKGNFPGRFSGRQFSNSRSEMNVSTLELGDSALYLCASSHGRLGPGETQYFGPGTRLLVL.

This clonotype was observed a few times. The junction differs from germline at one of its ends, possibly a read error. The chain recombines TRBV7-6 with TRBJ2-7; D gene unclear. CDR1 is SGHVS, CDR2 FNYEAQ, per germline. The CDR3 extends over 16 amino acids. CDR3 nucleotides: TGTGCCAGCAGCTTCCTGCCCCCGCCAATAATTAAAAACTTAAACTTC. Translating gives CASSFLPPPIIKNLNF.

This clonotype was detected many times. V is TRBV5-6 and J is TRBJ2-5; TRBD1 or TRBD2 may be the D gene (5 bases each). CDR3 length equals 13 residues. Germline V gene data show CDR1 as SGHDT and CDR2 as YYEEEE. Trimming removed 4 bases from V and 4 bases from J, with 11 bases in between. CDR3 loop: CASSLPGRETQYF. CDR3 DNA sequence: TGTGCCAGCAGCCTCCCAGGGAGAGAGACCCAGTACTTC.

This sequence joins TRBV9 and TRBJ2-5; TRBD2 might be the D (6 bases). Germline-derived CDR1 and CDR2 are SGDLS and YYNGEE. Between the trimmed V and J ends, which lost 5 bases and 3 bases, there was a span of 11 bases. The CDR3 contains 13 residues. CDR3 sequence (DNA): TGTGCCAGCAGTGGGACTTGGGAAGAGACCCAGTACTTC. Protein product: CASSGTWEETQYF.

This clonotype showed up many times. The rearrangement links TRBV7-9 to TRBJ1-1; no definite D call. The CDR3 runs to 11 residues. CDR1 is SEHNR, CDR2 FQNEAQ, per germline (reference sequence). V gave up 0 bases and J gave up 8 bases, with 4 bases separating them. CDR3 residues: CASSLATEAFF. In DNA, the CDR3 is TGTGCCAGCAGCTTAGCGACAGAAGCTTTCTTT.

There are many counts of this clonotype. The rearrangement uses TRBV28 and TRBJ1-2; no clear D gene. The ends were cut back, 2 bases at V and 3 bases at J, with 4 bases in the middle. Germline values: CDR1 MDHEN, CDR2 SYDVKM. CDR3 length: 12 residues. DNA for the CDR3: TGTGCCAGCAGTTTAACAGACTATGGCTACACCTTC. Encoded protein: CASSLTDYGYTF.

This clonotype showed up many times. The chain employs TRBV11-3 and TRBJ2-1; TRBD2 might be the D (5 bases). Trimming pared 5 bases from V and 2 bases from J, leaving 16 bases between. There are 16 residues in the CDR3. Germline V gene lookup returns CDR1 SGHNT and CDR2 YENEEA. The CDR3 sequence is CASSGIRTAPYNEQFF. For the CDR3, the DNA is TGTGCCAGCAGCGGGATCCGGACTGCCCCCTACAATGAGCAGTTCTTC. Full variable domain (rest looked up from reference TRBV11-3 and TRBJ2-1): EAGVVQSPRYKIIEKKQPVAFWCNPISGHNTLYWYLQNLGQGPELLIRYENEEAVDDSQLPKDRFSAERLKGVDSTLKIQPAELGDSAVYLCASSGIRTAPYNEQFFGPGTRLTVL.

Only a few counts were recorded for this clonotype. The rearrangement joins TRBV6-1 to TRBJ2-2, with D possibly matching TRBD2 (5 bases). CDR1 and CDR2 from the germline V gene are MNHNS and SASEGT. This CDR3 has 14 amino acids. The V and J ends lost 4 bases and 5 bases respectively, with 11 bases between them. This chain's CDR3 is CASSVTRPTGELFF. In DNA form, the CDR3 reads TGTGCCAGCAGTGTAACTAGACCGACCGGGGAGCTGTTTTTT.